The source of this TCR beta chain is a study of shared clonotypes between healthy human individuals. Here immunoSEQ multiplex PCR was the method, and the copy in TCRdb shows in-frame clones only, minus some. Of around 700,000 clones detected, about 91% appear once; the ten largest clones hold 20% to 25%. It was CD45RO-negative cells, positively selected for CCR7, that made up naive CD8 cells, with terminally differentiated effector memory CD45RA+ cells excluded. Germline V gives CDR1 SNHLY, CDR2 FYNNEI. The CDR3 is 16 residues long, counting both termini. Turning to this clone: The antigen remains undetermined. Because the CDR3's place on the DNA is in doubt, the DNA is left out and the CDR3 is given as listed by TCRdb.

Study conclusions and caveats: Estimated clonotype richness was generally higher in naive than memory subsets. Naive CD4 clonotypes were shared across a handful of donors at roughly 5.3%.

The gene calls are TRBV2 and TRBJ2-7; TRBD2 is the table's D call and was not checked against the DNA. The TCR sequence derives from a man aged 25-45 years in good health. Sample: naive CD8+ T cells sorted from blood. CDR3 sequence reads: CASSSSVGRGYYEQYF.